One T cell receptor beta chain is described in this entry. This CDR3 has 14 residues. Germline CDR1 reads KGHDR; CDR2 reads SFDVKD. Trimming took 5 bases from V and 4 from J, leaving 13 bases between them. The data originate from a study of blood T cell repertoires in COVID-19. Background on the study: Specimens from acute and convalescent COVID-19 originated in the United States, Italy and Spain. Sample material is recorded as cDNA or gDNA derived from T cells, B-cell-depleted T cells, or PBMCs.

In the study's own analysis: Counts of nucleated cells, estimated from reference gene primer amplification, were obtained. Produced via immunoSEQ multiplex PCR; TCRdb's table is partial and in-frame only. The DNA gave D and trimming, while V, J and clone size come from that table. The data hold 200,000 to 300,000 clones, with 80% to 90% observed a single time. The source material was peripheral blood. The V gene is TRBV24-1, the J gene TRBJ1-2; D is uncertain. The source is a middle-aged man with acute or convalescent COVID-19. The CDR3 region has the DNA TGTGCCACCAGTGCCCCGGGAAAAACCTATGGCTACACCTTC. It yields the protein CATSAPGKTYGYTF.